The entry below gives a single T cell receptor beta chain sequence along with its context. No cognate antigen has been identified for it. A read error may explain this, as a much larger clone is one base away. To synthesize cDNA, template-switch 5'RACE was performed with a primer carrying a 10-nucleotide random unique molecular identifier so that each TCR transcript was tagged. Every sequencing run covered 15-18 subjects and yielded more than 160 million TCR-beta sequences. The RNeasy kit was used for extraction of total RNA. The KAPA Real-time Library Amplification kit was used to amplify TCR-beta VDJ regions with primers for the TCR constant region and the 5'RACE anchor. Sample indexes and Illumina adaptors were added in a first PCR, and a second PCR then increased library yield. After Ampure bead purification, the TCR product of roughly 650 bp was size-selected on a 2% E-gel SizeSelection system. Before pooling, library quality was assessed on a Bioanalyzer, concentration was determined with Qubit, and library quantification was performed with the Kapa Library Quantification kit. Libraries were sequenced paired-end 2 x 150 bp on an Illumina HiSeq 2500. To increase sequence diversity, roughly 25-31% phiX was spiked into each library pool. The authors' pipeline ran thus. The UMI-based MiGEC pipeline processed quality-filtered reads and removed over 85% of raw TCR sequences during error correction. IMGT germline references were used for alignment of VDJ genes, and clonotypes were defined by a unique CDR3 amino acid sequence together with V-J genes. Clonal expansion, Shannon diversity and CDR3 relatedness (CalcPairwiseDistances, ClusterSamples) were evaluated with VDJtools, and phylogenetic trees were built with CLCbio workbench. A clone was classed as expanded if it had 8 or more unique UMIs, a cutoff based on coefficient-of-variation modelling across technical triplicates. TCRdb's own reprocessing of the public reads used fastp at Q25 and MiXCR and kept productive beta chains. Each CDR3 protein gets just one entry, which takes the most common genes and DNA from the rows behind it. The V and J calls follow TCRdb's processing rather than the paper's. The table for this sample lists some 47,000 distinct CDR3 sequences; over 15% of them were counted only once. The ten largest account for more than 3.5% of the sample.

Including cysteine and phenylalanine, the CDR3 has 16 amino acids. Here the CDR3 DNA is all that survives: 48 bases in frame from base 1. Looking up the germline V gene (reference sequence) yields CDR1 DFQATT and CDR2 SNEGSKA. The data are from a study of neurological immune-mediated disorders (dated by TCRdb to about 2019). Describing the broader study: Peripheral blood TCR-beta repertoires from patients with HTLV-I-associated myelopathy (HAM/TSP), patients with multiple sclerosis, and healthy controls were compared in the study using UMI-based sequencing. The cohort was made up of approximately 69 subjects, consisting of roughly 15 HAM/TSP patients, some 34 multiple sclerosis patients and 20 healthy controls. Longitudinal samples, technical triplicates and paired sorted CD4+ and CD8+ T-cell subsets, alongside PBMC samples, were included among the approximately 110 TCR-beta libraries.

Results the study describes overall, beyond this receptor: No identical CDR3 amino acid sequences were shared among expanded clones across subjects, suggesting private TCR-beta repertoires in all groups. TCR clonal expansion was highest in HAM/TSP patients and lowest in MS patients, with MS patients falling below even healthy controls.

The healthy controls were volunteers from blood banks in Maryland, USA. For the unsorted PBMC libraries, 2 million PBMCs were stored in RNAlater at -80 degrees C until RNA extraction and were used to generate the libraries. PBMCs were separated from peripheral blood using Ficoll-Hypaque density gradient centrifugation and then cryopreserved in liquid nitrogen. Input material: PBMCs. This receptor was obtained from a man aged 55 to 70 in good health. Rearrangement joined TRBV20-1 to TRBJ1-2, and possibly TRBD1, on 5 matching bases. For the CDR3, the sequence is CGARDGGPPVGYGYTF. The DNA sequence reads TGCGGTGCTAGAGATGGGGGTCCCCCTGTAGGGTATGGCTACACCTTC.